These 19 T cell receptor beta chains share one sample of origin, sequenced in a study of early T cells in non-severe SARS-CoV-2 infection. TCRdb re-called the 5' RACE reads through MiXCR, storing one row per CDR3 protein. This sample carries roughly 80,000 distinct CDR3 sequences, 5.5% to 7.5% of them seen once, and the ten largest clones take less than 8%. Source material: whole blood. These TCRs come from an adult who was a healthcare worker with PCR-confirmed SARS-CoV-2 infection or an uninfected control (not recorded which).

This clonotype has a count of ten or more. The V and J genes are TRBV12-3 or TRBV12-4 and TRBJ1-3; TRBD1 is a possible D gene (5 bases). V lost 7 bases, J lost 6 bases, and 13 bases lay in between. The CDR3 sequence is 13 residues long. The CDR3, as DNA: TGTGCCAGCACCATGACAGAGAAAAACACCATATATTTT. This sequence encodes CASTMTEKNTIYF.

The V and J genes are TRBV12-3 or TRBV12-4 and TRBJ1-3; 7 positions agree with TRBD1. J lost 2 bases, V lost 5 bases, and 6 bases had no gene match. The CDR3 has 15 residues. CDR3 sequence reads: CASSLTGVAGNTIYF. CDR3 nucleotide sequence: TGTGCCAGCAGTCTCACAGGGGTGGCTGGAAACACCATATATTTT.

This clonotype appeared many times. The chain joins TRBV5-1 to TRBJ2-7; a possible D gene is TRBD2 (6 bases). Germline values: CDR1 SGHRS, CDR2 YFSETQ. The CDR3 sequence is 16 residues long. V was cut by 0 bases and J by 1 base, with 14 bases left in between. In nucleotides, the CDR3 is TGCGCCAGCAGCTTGGGCGGGACGGTAACTTCCTACGAGCAGTACTTC. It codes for CASSLGGTVTSYEQYF.

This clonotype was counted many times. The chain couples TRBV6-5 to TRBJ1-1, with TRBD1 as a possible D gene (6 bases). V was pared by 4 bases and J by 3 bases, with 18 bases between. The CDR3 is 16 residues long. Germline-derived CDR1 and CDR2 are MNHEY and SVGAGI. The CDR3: CASSSATTGRDTEAFF. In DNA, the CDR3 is TGTGCCAGCAGTTCCGCAACCACAGGGAGGGACACTGAAGCTTTCTTT.

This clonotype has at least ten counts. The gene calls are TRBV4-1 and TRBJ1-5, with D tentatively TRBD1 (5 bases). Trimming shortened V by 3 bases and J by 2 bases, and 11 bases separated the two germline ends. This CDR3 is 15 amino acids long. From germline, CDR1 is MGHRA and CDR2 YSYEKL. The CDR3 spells CASSQTTQGNQPQHF. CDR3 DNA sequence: TGCGCCAGCAGCCAGACGACACAGGGCAATCAGCCCCAGCATTTT.

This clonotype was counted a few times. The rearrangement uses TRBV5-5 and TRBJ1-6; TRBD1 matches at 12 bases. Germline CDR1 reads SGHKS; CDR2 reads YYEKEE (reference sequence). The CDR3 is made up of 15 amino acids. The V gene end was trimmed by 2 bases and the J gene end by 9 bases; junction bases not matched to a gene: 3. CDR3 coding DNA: TGTGCCAGCAGCTTCCCGGGACAGGGGGCTTCACCCCTCCACTTT. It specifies CASSFPGQGASPLHF.

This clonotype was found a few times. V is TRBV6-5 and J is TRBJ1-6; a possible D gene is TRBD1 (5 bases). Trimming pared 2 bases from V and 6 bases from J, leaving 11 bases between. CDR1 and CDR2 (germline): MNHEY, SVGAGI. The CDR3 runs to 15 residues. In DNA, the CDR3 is TGTGCCAGCAGTTACGGGACCCTTGGTAATTCACCCCTCCACTTT. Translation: CASSYGTLGNSPLHF.

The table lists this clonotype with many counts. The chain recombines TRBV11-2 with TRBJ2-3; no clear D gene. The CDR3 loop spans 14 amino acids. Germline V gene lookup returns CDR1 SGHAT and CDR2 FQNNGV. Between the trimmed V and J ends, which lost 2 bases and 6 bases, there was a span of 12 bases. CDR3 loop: CASSLTGVWDTQYF. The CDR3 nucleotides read TGTGCCAGCAGCTTAACGGGTGTATGGGATACGCAGTATTTT.

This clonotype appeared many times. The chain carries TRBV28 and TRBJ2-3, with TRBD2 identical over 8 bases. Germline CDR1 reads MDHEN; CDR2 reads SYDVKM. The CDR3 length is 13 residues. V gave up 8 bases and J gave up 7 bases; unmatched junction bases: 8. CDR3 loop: CASLSGGQNTQYF. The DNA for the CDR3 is TGTGCCAGCCTGAGCGGGGGTCAAAATACGCAGTATTTT.

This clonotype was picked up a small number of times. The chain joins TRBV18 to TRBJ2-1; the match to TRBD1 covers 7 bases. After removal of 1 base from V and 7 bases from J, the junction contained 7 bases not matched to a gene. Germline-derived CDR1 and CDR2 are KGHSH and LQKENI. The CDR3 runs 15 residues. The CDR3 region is CASSPQGAFRNEQFF. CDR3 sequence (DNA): TGTGCCAGCTCACCACAGGGGGCTTTTCGGAATGAGCAGTTCTTC.

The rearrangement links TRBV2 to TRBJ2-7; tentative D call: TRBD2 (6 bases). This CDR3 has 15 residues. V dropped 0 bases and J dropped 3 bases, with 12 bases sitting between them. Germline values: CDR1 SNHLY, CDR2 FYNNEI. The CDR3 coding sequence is TGTGCCAGCAGTGAAGCGGGCCGAGCGGGCTACGAGCAGTACTTC. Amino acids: CASSEAGRAGYEQYF.

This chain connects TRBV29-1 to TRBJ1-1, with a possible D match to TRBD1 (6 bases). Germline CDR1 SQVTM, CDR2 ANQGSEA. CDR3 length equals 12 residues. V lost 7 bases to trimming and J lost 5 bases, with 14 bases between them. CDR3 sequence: CSGATGRTEAFF. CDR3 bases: TGCAGCGGCGCAACAGGGAGGACTGAAGCTTTCTTT.

The CDR3 sequence is CASSFTAGGPNIQYF. The CDR3 DNA follows: TGTGCCAGCAGCTTTACAGCGGGAGGGCCTAACATTCAGTACTTC. V and J are TRBV11-2 and TRBJ2-4, with 10 bases identical to TRBD2. Per the germline V gene, CDR1 is SGHAT and CDR2 is FQNNGV. The CDR3 is 15 amino acids. J gave up 7 bases and V 3 bases, and 6 bases lay outside the gene matches.

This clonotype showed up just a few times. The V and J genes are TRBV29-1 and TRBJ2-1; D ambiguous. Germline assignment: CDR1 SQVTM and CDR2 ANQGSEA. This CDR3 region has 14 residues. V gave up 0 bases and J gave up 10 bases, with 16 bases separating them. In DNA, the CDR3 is TGCAGCGTTGAAGATCCCTACGGGCCGTGGGAGCAGTTCTTC. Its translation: CSVEDPYGPWEQFF.

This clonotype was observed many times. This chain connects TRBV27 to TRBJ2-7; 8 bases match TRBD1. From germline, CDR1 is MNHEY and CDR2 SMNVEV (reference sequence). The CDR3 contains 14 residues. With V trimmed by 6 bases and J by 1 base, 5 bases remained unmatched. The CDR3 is CASRTGTGSYEQYF. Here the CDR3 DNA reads TGTGCCAGCAGGACCGGGACAGGTTCCTACGAGCAGTACTTC.

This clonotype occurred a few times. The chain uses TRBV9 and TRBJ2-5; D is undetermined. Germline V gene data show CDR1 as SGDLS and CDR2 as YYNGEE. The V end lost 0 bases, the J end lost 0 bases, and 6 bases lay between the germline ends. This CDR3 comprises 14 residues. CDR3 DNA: TGTGCCAGCAGCGTAGGGCCGGACCAAGAGACCCAGTACTTC. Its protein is CASSVGPDQETQYF.

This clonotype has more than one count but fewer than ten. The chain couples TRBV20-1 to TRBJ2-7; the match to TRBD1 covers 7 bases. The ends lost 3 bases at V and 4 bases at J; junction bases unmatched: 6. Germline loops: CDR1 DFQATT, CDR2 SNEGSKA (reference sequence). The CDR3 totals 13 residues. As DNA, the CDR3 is TGCAGTGCTAGTGAGGGGGCGAGGTACGAGCAGTACTTC. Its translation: CSASEGARYEQYF.

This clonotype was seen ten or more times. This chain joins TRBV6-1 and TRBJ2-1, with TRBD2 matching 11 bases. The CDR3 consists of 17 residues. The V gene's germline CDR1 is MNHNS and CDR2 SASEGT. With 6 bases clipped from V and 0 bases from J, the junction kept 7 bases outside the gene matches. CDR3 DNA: TGTGCCAGCAGAAACCTAGCGGGAGGCCCCTCCTACAATGAGCAGTTCTTC. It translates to CASRNLAGGPSYNEQFF.

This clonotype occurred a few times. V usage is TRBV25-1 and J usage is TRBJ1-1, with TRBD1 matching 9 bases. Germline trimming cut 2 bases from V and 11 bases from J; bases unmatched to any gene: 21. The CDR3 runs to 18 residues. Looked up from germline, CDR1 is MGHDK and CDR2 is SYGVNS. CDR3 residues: CASSEIGTGLDLGFEAFF. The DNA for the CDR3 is TGTGCCAGCAGTGAAATTGGGACAGGGTTAGACCTGGGATTCGAGGCTTTCTTT.